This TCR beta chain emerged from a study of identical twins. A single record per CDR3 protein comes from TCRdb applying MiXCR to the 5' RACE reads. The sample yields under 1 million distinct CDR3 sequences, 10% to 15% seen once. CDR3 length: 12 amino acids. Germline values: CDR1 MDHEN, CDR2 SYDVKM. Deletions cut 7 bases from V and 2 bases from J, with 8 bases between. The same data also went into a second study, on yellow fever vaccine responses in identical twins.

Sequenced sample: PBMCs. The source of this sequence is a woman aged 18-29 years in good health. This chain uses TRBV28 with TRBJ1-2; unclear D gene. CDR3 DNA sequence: TGTGCCAGCAACACGTTAAACTATGGCTACACCTTC. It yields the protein CASNTLNYGYTF.